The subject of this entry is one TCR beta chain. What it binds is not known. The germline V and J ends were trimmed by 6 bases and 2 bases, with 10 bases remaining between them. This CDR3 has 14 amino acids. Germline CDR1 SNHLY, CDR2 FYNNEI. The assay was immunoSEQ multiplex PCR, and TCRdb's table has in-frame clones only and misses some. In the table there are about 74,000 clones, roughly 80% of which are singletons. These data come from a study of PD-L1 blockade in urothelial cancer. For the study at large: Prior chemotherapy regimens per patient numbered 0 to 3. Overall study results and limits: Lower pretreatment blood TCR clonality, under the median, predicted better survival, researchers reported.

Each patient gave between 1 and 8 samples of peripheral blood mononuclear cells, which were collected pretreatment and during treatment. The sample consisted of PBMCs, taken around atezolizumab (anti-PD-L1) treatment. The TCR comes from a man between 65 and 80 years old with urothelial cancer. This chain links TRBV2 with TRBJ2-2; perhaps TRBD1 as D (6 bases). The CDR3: CASRAGTNTGELFF. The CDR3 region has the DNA TGTGCCAGCAGGGCCGGGACAAACACCGGGGAGCTGTTTTTT.